The sequence of this T cell receptor beta chain was determined in a study of blood T cell repertoires in COVID-19 (dated by TCRdb to between 2020 and 2021). Broadly, across the study: The collaborator samples originated in the United States, Italy and Spain and spanned the acute and convalescent phases of COVID-19. The material from the prospective study consisted of cDNA or gDNA derived from T cells, B-cell-depleted T cells, or PBMCs. The dataset comprised deeply sampled blood TCRbeta repertoires from subjects exposed to, actively infected with, or recovered from COVID-19. A freely available public database, intended as a resource for researchers studying the immune response to SARS-CoV-2, is where the repertoires were released. Samples came from the ongoing ImmuneRACE study (first 160 participants) plus 1,254 subjects from 6 global collaborators. Nearly every sample came with metadata listing a de-identified subject ID, COVID-19 status, age in years and sex. HLA class I and class II types, where available, came from metadata supplied by the sample provider rather than from assay-based typing. Overall study outcomes, separate from this receptor: How much clinical and demographic metadata was included differed by source and by participant, and the metadata was provided uncurated.

In regard to this clone: Which antigen it targets is not known. No qualities accompany the bases; no much larger clone lies one base away.

The CDR3 numbers 14 residues from cysteine through phenylalanine. The CDR3 DNA has 42 bases and is translated from base 1. The germline V gene gives CDR1 as SGHTA and CDR2 as FQGNSA. The germline ends are 11 bases apart after V is trimmed by 2 bases and J by 4 bases. TCRbeta CDR3 regions were amplified from genomic DNA by means of the immunoSEQ Assay, a bias-controlled multiplex PCR. Per the source publication's procedure: The number of nucleated cells in each sample was estimated from the amplification of reference gene primers within the assay. To quantify the absolute abundance of each unique TCRbeta CDR3 rearrangement, sequence reads were collapsed and filtered. For each sample, productive Simpson clonality was calculated as the square root of Simpson's diversity index over productive rearrangements. TCRdb stores this immuneACCESS table with in-frame sequences only. Part of the clones is absent; in the studies checked, under half of the shortfall reflects unresolved V genes, and no reason is known for the rest. That table gives V, J and clone size, and the DNA gave D and trimming. The sample table records about 250,000 clones; approximately 86% of these occur just once. About 1.6% of the sample is held by the ten biggest clonotypes.

Enrolling through a virtual design, the prospective study's participants ranged in age from roughly 18 to 95 years and lived across about two dozen United States geographic areas. Cohort assignment in the prospective study relied on participant-reported clinical history from a screening survey and a study questionnaire. Recovered participants in ImmuneRACE Cohort 3 were defined by two consecutive negative NP/OP PCR tests, clearance by a healthcare professional, or resolution of symptoms. Mobile phlebotomists in the prospective study collected whole blood, serum and a nasopharyngeal or oropharyngeal swab from every participant. Participants in the prospective study had the option to provide additional blood draws and questionnaires over an approximately 2-month period. Before DNA extraction, blood samples from the prospective study were shipped at room temperature or frozen.

The material sequenced was PBMCs or T cells enriched from blood (not recorded which). The V gene is TRBV7-2 and the J gene is TRBJ1-1; a tentative D match to TRBD1 spans 6 bases. The receptor comes from a woman in her 50s who had recovered from COVID-19. The nucleotides read TGTGCCAGCAGCTTACGACAGGTCCGCACTGAAGCTTTCTTT. This translates into CASSLRQVRTEAFF.